One sample yielded the 24 T cell receptor beta chains listed below, sequenced in a study of T cells in Graves' hyperthyroidism and ophthalmopathy. The CDR3 regions of TCR beta were amplified from RNA transcripts. Using the HTBI primer set, a first-round RT-PCR was run on the TCR CDR3. TCRdb reprocessed the multiplex PCR reads with MiXCR, giving one entry per CDR3 protein. Among about 380,000 distinct CDR3 sequences listed, about 15% were seen once. Sequenced input: blood. Source of these receptors: a woman aged 55-75 years with Graves' hyperthyroidism.

V and J are TRBV30 and TRBJ1-2, with D perhaps matching TRBD1 (6 bases). The V end lost 4 bases, the J end lost 3 bases, and 12 bases lay between the germline ends. The CDR3 is 13 residues long. Germline V lookup: CDR1 GTSNPN, CDR2 SVGIG (reference sequence). The CDR3, as DNA: TGTGCCTGGAATGCAGGGGCAGACTATGGCTACACCTTC. It specifies CAWNAGADYGYTF.

This clonotype was detected ten times or more. This rearrangement joins TRBV5-6 to TRBJ2-7; D not certain. The CDR3 length is 15 residues. The V gene lost 0 bases and the J gene lost 2 bases, with 12 bases spanning the gap. Looked up from germline, CDR1 is SGHDT and CDR2 is YYEEEE. CDR3 nucleotides: TGTGCCAGCAGCTTGGGGTATGACGGCCCCTACGAGCAGTACTTC. It specifies CASSLGYDGPYEQYF.

This clonotype was observed many times. V gene TRBV6-5 combines with J gene TRBJ1-5, with D unresolved. The CDR3 totals 13 residues. Per the germline V gene, CDR1 is MNHEY and CDR2 is SVGAGI. The germline V and J ends were trimmed by 7 bases and 5 bases, with 12 bases remaining between them. CDR3 DNA: TGTGCCAGCACCTATTTCAAGGATCAGCCCCAGCATTTT. Its translation: CASTYFKDQPQHF.

Comments on this clonotype: At one boundary the junction diverges from the germline segment, which might be a read error. This rearrangement joins TRBV7-7 to TRBJ2-7, with D possibly matching TRBD2 (5 bases). This CDR3 region has 12 residues. Germline V gives CDR1 SSHAT, CDR2 FNYEAQ (reference sequence). The CDR3 is CASSAPGGEQYF. Written as DNA, the CDR3 is TGTGCTAGCAGCGCGCCAGGCGGGGAGCAGTACTTC.

The genes are TRBV5-6 and TRBJ2-7; 10 bases are shared with TRBD1. The germline CDR1 and CDR2 sequences are SGHDT and YYEEEE. V lost 3 bases to trimming and J lost 7 bases; unmatched junction nucleotides: 7. This CDR3 is built from 14 residues. The CDR3 DNA sequence: TGTGCCAGCAGCTCTCGACAGGGGGCGGGGGAGCAGTACTTC. Encoded protein: CASSSRQGAGEQYF.

This clonotype has just a few counts. The chain links TRBV12-3 or TRBV12-4 to TRBJ2-1; D perhaps matches TRBD2 (5 bases). This CDR3 region has 15 residues. Trimming pared 2 bases from V and 5 bases from J, leaving 13 bases between. CDR3 nucleotide sequence: TGTGCCAGCAGTTTATCGGATCGGGGAAACAATGAGCAGTTCTTC. Protein sequence: CASSLSDRGNNEQFF.

This clonotype was recorded at least ten times. The chain carries TRBV5-6 and TRBJ1-2; a weak D match, TRBD1 (5 bases). Trimming took off 7 bases at V and 8 bases at J, with 18 bases between the two ends. CDR1 SGHDT and CDR2 YYEEEE come from the germline V gene. This CDR3 spans 13 amino acids. CDR3 in DNA: TGTGCCAGCCGCCCGTTGAGGGGTGGCGGCTACACCTTC. Translating it yields CASRPLRGGGYTF. The full variable domain, with the rest looked up from reference TRBV5-6 and TRBJ1-2, is DAGVTQSPTHLIKTRGQQVTLRCSPKSGHDTVSWYQQALGQGPQFIFQYYEEEERQRGNFPDRFSGHQFPNYSSELNVNALLLGDSALYLCASRPLRGGGYTFGSGTRLTVV.

The chain recombines TRBV28 with TRBJ1-5; D ambiguous. In germline, CDR1 is MDHEN, CDR2 SYDVKM. Trimming stripped 5 bases from V and 6 bases from J, with 14 bases between. There are 14 residues in the CDR3. The CDR3 DNA reads TGTGCCAGCAGTCCTCTTGGCCCGCTTCAGCCCCAGCATTTT. Its protein product is CASSPLGPLQPQHF. Filled out from reference TRBV28 and TRBJ1-5, the complete variable domain reads DVKVTQSSRYLVKRTGEKVFLECVQDMDHENMFWYRQDPGLGLRLIYFSYDVKMKEKGDIPEGYSVSREKKERFSLILESASTNQTSMYLCASSPLGPLQPQHFGDGTRLSIL.

The table lists this clonotype with many counts. The V and J genes are TRBV2 and TRBJ1-1, with 7 bases matching TRBD1. CDR3 length: 17 amino acids. Germline CDR1 reads SNHLY; CDR2 reads FYNNEI. With 2 bases clipped from V and 0 bases from J, the junction kept 9 bases outside the gene matches. CDR3: CASSEWEGQAMNTEAFF. The CDR3 nucleotides are TGTGCCAGCAGTGAATGGGAAGGACAGGCGATGAACACTGAAGCTTTCTTT.

Details on this clonotype: One base away lies a much larger clone, so this may be a sequencing read error. This rearrangement joins TRBV3-1 to TRBJ1-1, with D possibly TRBD1 on 6 matching bases. Germline V gene data show CDR1 as LGHDT and CDR2 as YNNKEL (reference sequence). The CDR3 runs to 14 residues. CDR3 sequence (DNA): TGTGCCTGCAGCGTACAGGGAGGGGGCACTGAAGCTTTCTTT. It specifies CACSVQGGGTEAFF.

This clonotype has at least ten counts. J is TRBJ2-1 and V is TRBV3-1; D is uncertain. V dropped 2 bases and J dropped 4 bases, with 9 bases sitting between them. CDR1 is LGHDT, CDR2 YNNKEL, per germline (reference sequence). The CDR3 runs to 14 residues. The CDR3 bases are TGTGCCAGCAGCCAAAGGGTAGGGTACAATGAGCAGTTCTTC. Protein sequence: CASSQRVGYNEQFF.

As to this clonotype: This clone may be a read error of a much larger clone one base away. Since the CDR3 does not end with the conserved phenylalanine or tryptophan, this likely comes from a read error. The genes are TRBV7-2 and TRBJ2-7; D gene ambiguous. From germline, CDR1 is SGHTA and CDR2 FQGNSA. Trimming stripped 6 bases from V and 6 bases from J, with 9 bases between. CDR3 length: 11 residues. The CDR3, as DNA: TGTGCCAGCAGTCCCGGGCTCGAGCAGTACCTC. This codes for CASSPGLEQYL.

This clonotype was recorded many times. The chain is built from TRBV20-1 and TRBJ1-1, with 8 bases fitting TRBD1. V trimming: 4 bases; J trimming: 3 bases; junction bases outside the gene matches: 1. CDR3 length: 12 amino acids. Germline CDR1 and CDR2: DFQATT and SNEGSKA (reference sequence). Here the CDR3 reads CSAIQGDTEAFF. The CDR3 DNA reads as TGCAGTGCTATACAGGGGGACACTGAAGCTTTCTTT.

This clonotype was found many times. This chain uses TRBV24-1 with TRBJ2-7; TRBD1 aligns across 8 bases. Germline V gene sequence: CDR1 KGHDR, CDR2 SFDVKD. The junction had 8 bases not matched to a gene; V was cut back by 9 bases and J by 2 bases. The CDR3 is 14 amino acids. The CDR3 nucleotides read TGTGCCACCGCCGGGACAGGCAACCCCTACGAGCAGTACTTC. It specifies CATAGTGNPYEQYF.

This clonotype was observed a handful of times. The chain couples TRBV20-1 to TRBJ1-1, with D maybe TRBD1 (5 bases). The germline CDR1 and CDR2 sequences are DFQATT and SNEGSKA (reference sequence). The CDR3 contains 14 residues. Between the trimmed V and J ends, which lost 1 base and 2 bases, there was a span of 11 bases. CDR3 in amino acids: CSARVDGGNTEAFF. The CDR3 DNA sequence: TGCAGTGCTAGAGTAGATGGGGGTAACACTGAAGCTTTCTTT.

The chain has TRBV7-9 and TRBJ1-2; 10 bases match TRBD1. Germline V gene sequence: CDR1 SEHNR, CDR2 FQNEAQ (reference sequence). This CDR3 is built from 14 residues. The V gene end was trimmed by 5 bases and the J gene end by 11 bases; junction bases not matched to a gene: 11. The DNA of the CDR3 is TGTGCCAGCAGCCCCACGGGACAGGGGCCGAGGTACACCTTC. Protein sequence: CASSPTGQGPRYTF.

A note on this clonotype: The junction differs from germline at one of its ends, possibly a read error. The rearrangement joins TRBV7-9 to TRBJ1-1; D is ambiguous. From germline, CDR1 is SEHNR and CDR2 FQNEAQ (reference sequence). The CDR3 is 12 amino acids. The CDR3 spells CAGSFSDTEAFF. CDR3 sequence (DNA): TGTGCCGGCAGCTTTTCAGACACTGAAGCTTTCTTT.

V and J are TRBV11-2 and TRBJ2-1; the match to TRBD2 covers 10 bases. The CDR3 runs to 20 residues. The V and J ends lost 5 bases and 1 base, in that order; junction bases with no gene match: 17. Germline loops: CDR1 SGHAT, CDR2 FQNNGV. The CDR3 nucleotides are TGTGCCAGCAGCCTCGGGAGGAAACTAGCGGGATGGGGATCCTACAATGAGCAGTTCTTC. Protein sequence: CASSLGRKLAGWGSYNEQFF. The variable domain in full, with the rest retrieved from reference TRBV11-2 and TRBJ2-1, is EAGVAQSPRYKIIEKRQSVAFWCNPISGHATLYWYQQILGQGPKLLIQFQNNGVVDDSQLPKDRFSAERLKGVDSTLKIQPAKLEDSAVYLCASSLGRKLAGWGSYNEQFFGPGTRLTVL.

The genes are TRBV5-1 and TRBJ2-6; D might be TRBD2 (7 bases). V lost 4 bases and J lost 0, with 11 bases in between. CDR3 length: 16 amino acids. Germline CDR1 is SGHRS and CDR2 is YFSETQ. CDR3 nucleotides: TGCGCCAGCAGCGGAGGGGGGGGCTCTGGGGCCAACGTCCTGACTTTC. This gives the protein CASSGGGGSGANVLTF.

This clonotype has ten or more counts. The rearrangement joins TRBV6-1 to TRBJ2-7; 9 nucleotides match TRBD1. The V gene end was trimmed by 5 bases and the J gene end by 3 bases; junction bases not matched to a gene: 8. This CDR3 is built from 15 residues. In germline, CDR1 is MNHNS, CDR2 SASEGT. The CDR3: CASSYTGQGLYEQYF. The CDR3 DNA reads as TGTGCCAGCAGTTACACGGGACAGGGACTCTACGAGCAGTACTTC.

This clonotype has at least ten counts. The rearrangement joins TRBV5-1 to TRBJ2-1; TRBD2 matches at 12 bases. Losses at the gene ends were 7 bases for V and 8 bases for J; bases not matched to a gene: 10. The CDR3 contains 15 residues. Germline V lookup: CDR1 SGHRS, CDR2 YFSETQ. The DNA for the CDR3 is TGCGCCAGCCGCGAAACTAGCGGGAGGAGCTATGAGCAGTTCTTC. The encoded protein is CASRETSGRSYEQFF.

This chain connects TRBV9 to TRBJ2-7; D is possibly TRBD2 (6 bases). This CDR3 contains 14 residues. Germline V gene data show CDR1 as SGDLS and CDR2 as YYNGEE. V lost 0 bases to trimming and J lost 7 bases, with 14 bases between them. CDR3 sequence (DNA): TGTGCCAGCAGCGTAGCTACTAGCCCGAGGGAGCAGTACTTC. Protein: CASSVATSPREQYF. The whole variable domain, remainder taken from reference TRBV9 and TRBJ2-7, is DSGVTQTPKHLITATGQRVTLRCSPRSGDLSVYWYQQSLDQGLQFLIQYYNGEERAKGNILERFSAQQFPDLHSELNLSSLELGDSALYFCASSVATSPREQYFGPGTRLTVT.

This clonotype was counted many times. This chain connects TRBV7-3 to TRBJ2-3, with 13 bases fitting TRBD2. The J segment lost 7 bases and the V segment lost 5 bases, leaving 6 bases of the junction unmatched. Germline V gene sequence: CDR1 SGHTA, CDR2 FQGTGA. The CDR3 is 15 amino acids. DNA for the CDR3: TGTGCCAGCAGCCAACTAGCGGGAGGGCCATATACGCAGTATTTT. Translating it yields CASSQLAGGPYTQYF.

There are many counts of this clonotype. The rearrangement links TRBV6-1 to TRBJ1-5, with 7 bases lining up with TRBD1. V shed 1 base and J 8 bases; nucleotides not matched to a gene: 8. Germline V gene lookup returns CDR1 MNHNS and CDR2 SASEGT. The CDR3 totals 15 residues. In nucleotides, the CDR3 is TGTGCCAGCAGTGAAGGGGGTACTCAGGGGGAGCCCCAGCATTTT. Its protein product is CASSEGGTQGEPQHF.